The present T cell receptor beta chain was sequenced within a study of T cell repertoires in cytomegalovirus infection. Study in general: From public TCR beta signatures came an indication of both CMV infection and matching HLA type.

Only a few counts were recorded for this clonotype. Its antigen is currently unknown. Study-level results: The ex vivo response showed dominance by HLA-C-restricted CMV-specific TCR beta clonotypes.

CDR3 length: 12 amino acids. The germline V and J ends were trimmed by 2 bases and 8 bases, with 8 bases remaining between them. CDR1 and CDR2 (germline): SGDLS, YYNGEE. One entry per CDR3 protein results from TCRdb running MiXCR on the reads. The data show roughly 630,000 distinct CDR3 sequences, with around 24% seen just once and roughly 8% held by the top ten. The receptor's source is a human donor in good health (CMV status not recorded). Some clones in this sample may be carry-over from other donors' samples. This rearrangement joins TRBV9 to TRBJ2-1, with a weak D call TRBD1 (6 bases). Material: CD8+ T cells from PBMCs. The CDR3: CASSVTGHEQFF. DNA for the CDR3: TGTGCCAGCAGCGTGACAGGTCATGAGCAGTTCTTC. Based on the CDR3 plus reference TRBV9 and TRBJ2-1, the full variable domain is DSGVTQTPKHLITATGQRVTLRCSPRSGDLSVYWYQQSLDQGLQFLIQYYNGEERAKGNILERFSAQQFPDLHSELNLSSLELGDSALYFCASSVTGHEQFFGPGTRLTVL.